This paragraph covers one T cell receptor (beta chain) sequence. Its antigen remains unknown. The junction and the germline gene differ at one end; a read error may be behind it. Participants comprised healthy donors of bone marrow. This entry is derived from a study of cytomegalovirus exposure and HLA in healthy donors. The length of the CDR3 is 11 residues. Germline V gene data show CDR1 as MDHEN and CDR2 as SYDVKM. The PCR used 60 Vbeta and 13 Jbeta primers. The assay was immunoSEQ multiplex PCR, and TCRdb's table has in-frame clones only and misses some. The sample shows around 150,000 clones, about two thirds of them seen only once. Study-wide results and limits: A later analysis showed that HLA-associated TCR beta chains had undergone more clonal expansion than equally common others.

The sequenced sample consisted of PBMCs. The chain couples TRBV28 to TRBJ1-1; D gene uncertain. The origin of this receptor is a man in his forties or fifties in good health and CMV-seropositive. CDR3 sequence: CGSTRGTEAFF. The CDR3 DNA follows: TGTGGCAGCACTCGGGGCACTGAAGCTTTCTTT.